This T cell receptor beta chain derives from a study of lymphopenia after photon versus proton radiotherapy. The CDR3 runs to 16 residues. The germline V gene has CDR1 LNHNV and CDR2 YYDKDF (reference sequence). Germline trimming cut 2 bases from V and 6 bases from J; bases unmatched to any gene: 10. Produced via immunoSEQ multiplex PCR; TCRdb's table is partial and in-frame only. The data hold about 83,000 clones, with 83% observed a single time. The V call is TRBV15, the J call TRBJ1-5; 7 bases agree with TRBD1. Sequences were derived from peripheral blood, sampled from a patient treated with proton-based radiotherapy. The TCR comes from a man in his 60s with pancreatic cancer. The CDR3 DNA reads as TGTGCCACCAGCAGACAACAGGGGACGGGCGGTCAGCCCCAGCATTTT. It translates to CATSRQQGTGGQPQHF.